The rows below give T cell receptor beta chains drawn from one sample of a study of T cell repertoires in cytomegalovirus infection. These TCRs are of unknown antigen specificity. TCRdb re-called the reads through MiXCR, storing one row per CDR3 protein. Among some 310,000 distinct CDR3 sequences listed, roughly 25% were seen once. Specimen: cultured PBMCs, collected from culture after CMV antigen stimulation. These receptors were obtained from a human donor in good health (CMV status not recorded). Some clones in this sample may be carry-over from other donors' samples. Each CDR3 is given with its conserved first and last residue.

v_call,j_call,cdr3_aa
TRBV29-1,TRBJ2-3,CSVIQASGTDTQYF
TRBV6-2/TRBV6-3,TRBJ2-5,CASSYKTGWLETQYF
TRBV7-9,TRBJ2-2,CASSLLAGGPNTGELFF
TRBV4-3,TRBJ2-2,CASSHEVLAVINTGELFF
TRBV5-5,TRBJ2-1,CASSLLTSGIPPPGEQFF
TRBV7-8,TRBJ1-1,CASSLNRVNTEAFF
TRBV20-1,TRBJ2-3,CSPLVSGRGTDTQYF
TRBV7-2,TRBJ2-1,CASSLFPGTSQNEQFF
TRBV28,TRBJ1-3,CDPSSGNTIYF
TRBV19,TRBJ2-3,CASSGGTGGADTQYF
TRBV19,TRBJ2-1,CASRSGSGTHNEQFF
TRBV4-1,TRBJ2-1,CASSQSHRVNPYNEQFF
TRBV7-6,TRBJ2-3,CASSTTSGFTDTQYF
TRBV6-5,TRBJ2-7,CASSYSLAGYEQYF
TRBV7-2,TRBJ1-5,CASSLARGGLGNQPQHF
TRBV2,TRBJ2-1,CASSRTSSGRPHNEQFF
TRBV4-1,TRBJ1-1,CASGGVVRNTEAFF
TRBV12-3/TRBV12-4,TRBJ1-1,CASSPQEWTNTEAFF
TRBV2,TRBJ1-2,CASSGDPNYGYTF
TRBV18,TRBJ2-2,CASSPPPSPGPRGRELFF
TRBV6-1,TRBJ2-5,CASSSTGLSETQYF
TRBV7-2,TRBJ2-4,CASSFQAGTMNIQYF
TRBV20-1,TRBJ2-5,CSARTSFQETQYF
TRBV13,TRBJ2-7,CASRRQGGTDEQYF
TRBV27,TRBJ2-3,CASSYAASTDTQYF
TRBV7-6,TRBJ1-4,CASSIPGQANEKLFF
TRBV19,TRBJ2-3,CASSEAGVGTDTQYF
TRBV7-2,TRBJ1-5,CASSLQQGNQQPQHF
TRBV11-3,TRBJ2-3,CASSPMDSTDTQYF
TRBV20-1,TRBJ2-1,CSASLLQGNNEQFF
TRBV7-2,TRBJ2-7,CASSTILEGQGNAYEQYF
TRBV6-6,TRBJ2-7,CASTDRVAYEQYF
TRBV18,TRBJ1-1,CASSPFTEMNTEAFF
TRBV6-6,TRBJ2-3,CASSYSGPAGFTDTQYF
TRBV6-6,TRBJ1-5,CASSIIMGQGNQPQHF
TRBV2,TRBJ2-7,CASSAMRERNPYEQYF
TRBV7-2,TRBJ1-2,CASSLEATRGHGYTF
TRBV7-2,TRBJ1-2,CASSPGQGAIDGYTF
TRBV6-2/TRBV6-3,TRBJ2-5,CASSHTLGLAETQYF
TRBV2,TRBJ1-5,CASSFYKGGVQPQHF
TRBV7-8,TRBJ1-2,CASSLARVVQGQGGYTF
TRBV11-2,TRBJ2-1,CASNLLGGSSYNEQFF
TRBV7-3,TRBJ2-1,CASSLKAGSLGNEQFF
TRBV19,TRBJ2-3,CASSVLAEGSTQYF
TRBV6-5,TRBJ2-5,CASSYGRPKKQETQYF
TRBV5-1,TRBJ2-1,CASSWTASGITYNEQFF
TRBV7-2,TRBJ1-1,CASSPRQGTLNTEAFF
TRBV7-9,TRBJ1-2,CASSLGAGVYGYTF